This T cell receptor (beta chain) was recorded in a study of blood T cell repertoires in COVID-19. Germline CDR1 and CDR2: KGHSH and LQKENI. This CDR3 is built from 17 residues. After removal of 3 bases from V and 3 bases from J, the junction contained 6 bases not matched to a gene. The data were produced by immunoSEQ multiplex PCR, yet TCRdb's version contains in-frame clones alone and is incomplete. The data contain 120,000 or so clones, approximately 81% of them singletons. The sample was peripheral blood. The TCR comes from a woman aged 25 to 39 who had recovered from COVID-19. The chain employs TRBV18 and TRBJ2-1; 12 nucleotides align to TRBD2. The CDR3 loop reads CASSPAAGLAGYNEQFF. The CDR3 coding sequence is TGTGCCAGCTCACCCGCGGCGGGACTAGCGGGCTACAATGAGCAGTTCTTC.